Below are 20 T cell receptor beta chains sequenced from a single sample in a study of blood T cell repertoires in COVID-19. The table came from immunoSEQ multiplex PCR; TCRdb's copy has only in-frame clones and leaves some out. The sample shows just over 300,000 clones, under 90% of them seen only once. Material: PBMCs or T cells enriched from blood (not recorded which). These receptors were collected from a man aged 30 to 45 who had recovered from COVID-19.

V usage is TRBV24-1 and J usage is TRBJ1-5; tentative D call: TRBD1 (5 bases). V dropped 5 bases and J dropped 5 bases, with 12 bases sitting between them. The CDR3 extends over 14 amino acids. Germline values: CDR1 KGHDR, CDR2 SFDVKD. The chain's CDR3 is CATSGGAGYQPQHF. CDR3 sequence (DNA): TGTGCCACCAGTGGGGGCGCGGGGTATCAGCCCCAGCATTTT.

CDR3 DNA: TGTGCCAGCAGCCAAGTCTCGGGCGGGGAGCTGTTTTTT. Encoded protein: CASSQVSGGELFF. The rearrangement links TRBV14 to TRBJ2-2; D uncertain. Germline CDR1 and CDR2: SGHDN and FVKESK. The CDR3 totals 13 residues. V was shortened by 1 base and J by 7 bases, with 7 bases between the two germline ends.

The chain is built from TRBV5-4 and TRBJ1-2; D unresolved. The germline V and J ends were trimmed by 3 bases and 1 base, with 13 bases remaining between them. CDR3 length: 15 residues. From germline, CDR1 is SGHNT and CDR2 YYREEE (reference sequence). As DNA, the CDR3 is TGTGCCAGCAGCTCCCCCAGCGGGTTTAACTATGGCTACACCTTC. Translation gives CASSSPSGFNYGYTF.

This clone appeared a single time. The chain recombines TRBV11-2 with TRBJ2-5; D is undetermined. Germline CDR1 and CDR2: SGHAT and FQNNGV. The CDR3 extends over 15 amino acids. Trimming stripped 5 bases from V and 0 bases from J, with 13 bases between. CDR3 nucleotides: TGTGCCAGCAGCCTATACTTAGCCGACCAAGAGACCCAGTACTTC. Residues: CASSLYLADQETQYF.

The chain has TRBV4-1 and TRBJ2-1; the D gene is possibly TRBD1 (6 bases). Germline V gene sequence: CDR1 MGHRA, CDR2 YSYEKL. This CDR3 comprises 15 residues. V lost 1 base, J lost 9 bases, and 16 bases lay in between. CDR3: CASSQVVTGLSEQFF. The CDR3 DNA is TGCGCCAGCAGCCAAGTCGTGACAGGTCTAAGTGAGCAGTTCTTC.

This sequence joins TRBV6-6 and TRBJ2-7; D gene unclear. Germline values: CDR1 MNHNY, CDR2 SVGAGI (reference sequence). With 2 bases removed from V and 2 bases from J, the gap between germline ends came to 7 bases. The CDR3 length is 13 residues. DNA for the CDR3: TGTGCCAGCAGTTACACTGCGGCCTACGAGCAGTACTTC. This gives the protein CASSYTAAYEQYF.

The rearrangement links TRBV11-2 to TRBJ2-3; possible D gene TRBD2, 6 bases. The CDR3 is made up of 15 amino acids. From germline, CDR1 is SGHAT and CDR2 FQNNGV. V was clipped by 4 bases and J by 6 bases, with 17 bases between them. The chain's CDR3 is CASSSGTAGWDTQYF. The DNA for the CDR3 is TGTGCCAGCAGCTCCGGGACTGCCGGTTGGGATACGCAGTATTTT.

This clone was observed a single time. This chain uses TRBV5-1 with TRBJ1-2; D might be TRBD1 (5 bases). This CDR3 has 14 amino acids. CDR1 and CDR2 (germline): SGHRS, YFSETQ. V was shortened by 0 bases and J by 6 bases, with 12 bases between the two germline ends. This CDR3 reads CASSLDARADGYTF. The CDR3 DNA reads TGCGCCAGCAGCTTGGACGCCAGGGCTGATGGCTACACCTTC.

The gene calls are TRBV28 and TRBJ2-7, with 9 positions matching TRBD1. With 2 bases clipped from V and 3 bases from J, the junction kept 2 bases outside the gene matches. This CDR3 is built from 14 residues. Germline V lookup: CDR1 MDHEN, CDR2 SYDVKM. The CDR3 loop reads CASSLRDRVYEQYF. The CDR3 DNA is TGTGCCAGCAGTTTAAGGGACAGGGTCTACGAGCAGTACTTC.

The chain uses TRBV27 and TRBJ2-3; 7 nucleotides line up with TRBD2. The trim removed 5 bases at V and 4 bases at J, leaving 6 bases unmatched. Germline V gene lookup returns CDR1 MNHEY and CDR2 SMNVEV (reference sequence). The CDR3 is made up of 14 amino acids. The CDR3 reads CASSGLVSSDTQYF. CDR3 in DNA: TGTGCCAGCAGTGGACTAGTTTCGTCAGATACGCAGTATTTT.

This chain uses TRBV19 with TRBJ1-2; tentative D call: TRBD1 (5 bases). The V and J ends lost 6 bases and 8 bases respectively, with 25 bases between them. The CDR3 sequence is 16 residues long. The germline CDR1 and CDR2 sequences are LNHDA and SQIVND (reference sequence). Here the CDR3 reads CASRTLGVEGTYGYTF. In DNA, the CDR3 is TGTGCCAGTAGGACACTTGGAGTTGAGGGGACTTACGGCTACACCTTC.

The chain employs TRBV3-1 (or the pseudogene TRBV3-2) and TRBJ1-2; TRBD1 is a possible D gene (6 bases). The CDR3 has 13 residues. The V and J ends lost 4 bases and 8 bases respectively, with 14 bases between them. Germline-derived CDR1 and CDR2 are LGHDT and YNNKEL (reference sequence). The CDR3, as DNA: TGTGCCAGCAGCCGGACAGAGGTTCGCGGCTACACCTTC. It encodes CASSRTEVRGYTF.

The V and J genes are TRBV19 and TRBJ1-2; 7 nucleotides line up with TRBD1. The CDR3 is made up of 14 amino acids. With V trimmed by 7 bases and J by 2 bases, 7 bases remained unmatched. Germline CDR1 is LNHDA and CDR2 is SQIVND (reference sequence). CDR3 sequence: CASMEKQGNYGYTF. The DNA for the CDR3 is TGTGCCAGTATGGAGAAACAGGGGAACTATGGCTACACCTTC.

The V gene is TRBV5-1, the J gene TRBJ2-7; D might be TRBD1 (6 bases). CDR3 length: 13 amino acids. V lost 4 bases, J lost 6 bases, and 14 bases lay in between. CDR1 is SGHRS and CDR2 is YFSETQ in the germline V gene. The CDR3 DNA follows: TGCGCCAGCAGCACACAGGGATGGGGCGAGCAGTACTTC. Translated: CASSTQGWGEQYF.

This chain joins TRBV7-9 and TRBJ2-3, with 9 positions matching TRBD2. The junction had 7 bases not matched to a gene; V was cut back by 1 base and J by 2 bases. This CDR3 contains 17 residues. Germline V lookup: CDR1 SEHNR, CDR2 FQNEAQ (reference sequence). Here the CDR3 reads CASSLVGGGAVTDTQYF. The CDR3, as DNA: TGTGCCAGCAGCTTAGTGGGCGGGGGGGCCGTCACAGATACGCAGTATTTT.

The J gene is TRBJ1-3, the V gene TRBV7-9; D is unresolved. The CDR3 sequence is 15 residues long. Germline V gene sequence: CDR1 SEHNR, CDR2 FQNEAQ (reference sequence). V lost 1 base and J lost 0, with 7 bases in between. CDR3 residues: CASSLVSFSGNTIYF. CDR3 bases: TGTGCCAGCAGCTTAGTAAGCTTCTCTGGAAACACCATATATTTT.

The chain links TRBV5-1 to TRBJ2-7; maybe TRBD1 (6 bases). Trimming took off 1 base at V and 1 base at J, with 12 bases between the two ends. The germline V gene encodes CDR1 SGHRS and CDR2 YFSETQ. The CDR3 covers 15 residues. DNA for the CDR3: TGCGCCAGCAGCTTGTCGGGGACAAGGTCCTACGAGCAGTACTTC. Translated: CASSLSGTRSYEQYF.

The genes are TRBV4-2 and TRBJ1-6, with a tentative D call TRBD1 (5 bases). The germline V and J ends were trimmed by 4 bases and 8 bases, with 12 bases remaining between them. This CDR3 spans 14 amino acids. Germline V lookup: CDR1 LGHNA, CDR2 YNFKEQ. The CDR3 spells CASSPTGGHSPLHF. The CDR3 nucleotides read TGTGCCAGCAGCCCTACAGGTGGACATTCACCCCTCCACTTT.

V gene TRBV18 combines with J gene TRBJ2-5; weak D call: TRBD1 (5 bases). V was trimmed by 3 bases and J by 5 bases, leaving 16 bases between them. Looked up from germline, CDR1 is KGHSH and CDR2 is LQKENI. This CDR3 region has 15 residues. The CDR3 DNA reads TGTGCCAGCTCACCGAATTCAGGGATTCGGGAGACCCAGTACTTC. Translation: CASSPNSGIRETQYF.

The V gene is TRBV19, the J gene TRBJ1-6; TRBD1 matches at 7 bases. Germline V CDR1 and CDR2: LNHDA, SQIVND (reference sequence). This CDR3 comprises 13 residues. The V gene end was trimmed by 4 bases and the J gene end by 15 bases; junction bases not matched to a gene: 9. The CDR3 bases are TGTGCCAGTAGTACCCGGGACAGAGAGTTCCTCCACTTT. This sequence encodes CASSTRDREFLHF.